The 25 T cell receptor beta chains presented below share a single source sample, sequenced in a study of T cell responses to AZD1222 COVID-19 vaccine. Sequenced by immunoSEQ multiplex PCR; TCRdb stores in-frame clones only, minus some. The repertoire has 99,000 or so clones, roughly 90% of them found once; the top ten carry about 2.5%. Source: peripheral blood, taken on day 0 of AZD1222 vaccination. The receptors originated from an adult in good health.

The V gene is TRBV2, the J gene TRBJ2-7; 10 bases match TRBD1. V was pared by 6 bases and J by 2 bases, with 7 bases of the junction left unmatched. Germline V gene sequence: CDR1 SNHLY, CDR2 FYNNEI. The CDR3 is 15 amino acids. The CDR3 region has the DNA TGTGCCAGCAGAGCTACCGGGACAGGGGCCTACGAGCAGTACTTC. Its translation is CASRATGTGAYEQYF.

CDR3: CASSKMNTEAFF. The CDR3 bases are TGTGCCAGCAGCAAAATGAACACTGAAGCTTTCTTT. The chain uses TRBV5-4 and TRBJ1-1; D unresolved. Germline V lookup: CDR1 SGHNT, CDR2 YYREEE (reference sequence). V was shortened by 4 bases and J by 0 bases, with 4 bases between the two germline ends. The CDR3 extends over 12 amino acids.

V usage is TRBV7-9 and J usage is TRBJ1-1; D perhaps matches TRBD1 (6 bases). The CDR3 extends over 13 amino acids. V lost 5 bases to trimming and J lost 10 bases, with 17 bases between them. Per the germline V gene, CDR1 is SEHNR and CDR2 is FQNEAQ (reference sequence). CDR3 protein: CASSRTGGRVAFF. The CDR3 DNA follows: TGTGCCAGCAGCCGGACCGGGGGCCGAGTAGCTTTCTTT.

This clone was found a few times. V usage is TRBV29-1 and J usage is TRBJ2-1; D may be TRBD1 or TRBD2 (5 bases each). The germline V and J ends were trimmed by 0 bases and 10 bases, with 22 bases remaining between them. CDR1 and CDR2 from the germline V gene are SQVTM and ANQGSEA. This CDR3 has 16 residues. The CDR3 reads CSVEDRFQRGSWEQFF. CDR3 DNA: TGCAGCGTTGAAGATCGATTTCAGAGGGGATCATGGGAGCAGTTCTTC.

The V call is TRBV9, the J call TRBJ2-3; 11 nucleotides agree with TRBD2. The ends lost 0 bases at V and 0 bases at J; junction bases unmatched: 9. The CDR3 runs to 19 residues. Germline V gene sequence: CDR1 SGDLS, CDR2 YYNGEE. The CDR3 here is CASSVGLAGGVASTDTQYF. In DNA form, the CDR3 reads TGTGCCAGCAGCGTAGGGCTAGCGGGGGGTGTAGCTAGCACAGATACGCAGTATTTT.

The rearrangement joins TRBV10-3 to TRBJ1-2; the D gene is possibly TRBD1 (5 bases). There are 15 residues in the CDR3. The germline CDR1 and CDR2 sequences are ENHRY and SYGVKD. The ends were cut back, 2 bases at V and 1 base at J, with 11 bases in the middle. The CDR3: CAISENRGGNYGYTF. The CDR3 DNA sequence: TGTGCCATCAGTGAGAATAGGGGTGGTAACTATGGCTACACCTTC.

V and J are TRBV20-1 and TRBJ1-1; 7 bases line up with TRBD1. J was trimmed by 4 bases and V by 3 bases; bases with no gene match: 8. This CDR3 is 14 amino acids long. CDR1 is DFQATT and CDR2 is SNEGSKA in the germline V gene (reference sequence). The CDR3 loop is CSASQGGVATEAFF. The DNA for the CDR3 is TGCAGTGCTAGTCAGGGGGGAGTCGCCACTGAAGCTTTCTTT.

The V call is TRBV6-5, the J call TRBJ1-5; D gene unclear. There are 14 residues in the CDR3. The germline V gene has CDR1 MNHEY and CDR2 SVGAGI. V dropped 5 bases and J dropped 0 bases, with 8 bases sitting between them. The CDR3 coding sequence is TGTGCCAGCAGTCCTGTCCGTAGCAATCAGCCCCAGCATTTT. Amino acids: CASSPVRSNQPQHF.

V gene TRBV18 combines with J gene TRBJ2-5; no clear D. V was trimmed by 3 bases and J by 7 bases, leaving 9 bases between them. Looked up from germline, CDR1 is KGHSH and CDR2 is LQKENI. The CDR3 sequence is 12 residues long. The CDR3 loop is CASSPSVGTQYF. The CDR3 coding sequence is TGTGCCAGCTCACCGTCTGTTGGGACCCAGTACTTC.

The gene calls are TRBV2 and TRBJ2-7; TRBD1 matches 8 bases. V trimming: 0 bases; J trimming: 0 bases; junction bases outside the gene matches: 4. There are 16 residues in the CDR3. CDR1 and CDR2 from the germline V gene are SNHLY and FYNNEI. Here the CDR3 DNA reads TGTGCCAGCAGTGAAGCGTTTGGACAGGGCTCCTACGAGCAGTACTTC. This gives the protein CASSEAFGQGSYEQYF.

This chain joins TRBV11-3 and TRBJ2-7, with TRBD1 identical over 11 bases. Germline V CDR1 and CDR2: SGHNT, YENEEA. This CDR3 comprises 15 residues. V lost 3 bases, J lost 4 bases, and 5 bases stayed unmatched. The CDR3, as DNA: TGTGCCAGCAGCTTGGGACAGGGGGAATGGTACGAGCAGTACTTC. Protein sequence: CASSLGQGEWYEQYF.

The chain is built from TRBV7-9 and TRBJ2-7; D possibly uses TRBD1 or TRBD2 (5 bases each). This CDR3 region has 16 residues. Trimming removed 1 base from V and 2 bases from J, with 15 bases in between. Per the germline V gene, CDR1 is SEHNR and CDR2 is FQNEAQ (reference sequence). CDR3 sequence: CASSLDGARVAYEQYF. The CDR3 DNA reads TGTGCCAGCAGCTTAGACGGGGCCAGGGTAGCCTACGAGCAGTACTTC.

The chain uses TRBV7-2 and TRBJ1-5; D might be TRBD1 (5 bases). CDR3 size: 15 residues. CDR1 SGHTA and CDR2 FQGNSA come from the germline V gene. V was clipped by 0 bases and J by 6 bases, with 12 bases between them. The CDR3 region has the DNA TGTGCCAGCAGCTTAGCAGGCGACAGATTTCAGCCCCAGCATTTT. It specifies CASSLAGDRFQPQHF.

The V and J genes are TRBV4-3 and TRBJ1-4; no clear D. Looked up from germline, CDR1 is LGHNA and CDR2 is YSLEER. The CDR3 spans 15 residues. Trimming left V 4 bases short and J 0 bases short, with 9 bases between. CDR3: CASSLGGATNEKLFF. CDR3 nucleotides: TGCGCCAGCAGCCTAGGTGGGGCAACTAATGAAAAACTGTTTTTT.

The CDR3 loop is CASRRQVYEQYF. CDR3 nucleotide sequence: TGTGCCAGTAGACGACAAGTCTACGAGCAGTACTTC. The chain is built from TRBV19 and TRBJ2-7; D is uncertain. Germline V lookup: CDR1 LNHDA, CDR2 SQIVND (reference sequence). V lost 6 bases to trimming and J lost 3 bases, with 9 bases between them. The CDR3 covers 12 residues. Using reference TRBV19 and TRBJ2-7 for the parts outside the CDR3, the full variable domain is DGGITQSPKYLFRKEGQNVTLSCEQNLNHDAMYWYRQDPGQGLRLIYYSQIVNDFQKGDIAEGYSVSREKKESFPLTVTSAQKNPTAFYLCASRRQVYEQYFGPGTRLTVT.

The J gene is TRBJ1-6, the V gene TRBV6-5, with D hard to call. The CDR3 is 16 amino acids. V lost 0 bases to trimming and J lost 9 bases, with 15 bases between them. Germline V lookup: CDR1 MNHEY, CDR2 SVGAGI. The CDR3 region is CASSYSRAASSSPLHF. The CDR3 coding sequence is TGTGCCAGCAGTTACTCGAGGGCAGCTAGTAGTTCACCCCTCCACTTT.

This clone is a singleton in its sample. CDR3 in amino acids: CASSWDREYEQYF. CDR3 coding DNA: TGCGCCAGCAGCTGGGACAGGGAATACGAGCAGTACTTC. The V gene is TRBV5-1, the J gene TRBJ2-7; 9 bases line up with TRBD1. Trimming cost V 3 bases and J 4 bases; bases outside gene matches: 2. This CDR3 contains 13 residues. The germline CDR1 and CDR2 sequences are SGHRS and YFSETQ.

This chain uses TRBV18 with TRBJ1-2, with TRBD1 as a possible D gene (6 bases). CDR1 is KGHSH, CDR2 LQKENI, per germline. Trimming left V 4 bases short and J 0 bases short, with 15 bases between. The CDR3 length is 16 residues. CDR3 nucleotides: TGTGCCAGCTCACTAAACAGGGAACTAGCTAACTATGGCTACACCTTC. Translation: CASSLNRELANYGYTF.

The V call is TRBV5-4, the J call TRBJ1-1; no clear D. V was cut by 0 bases and J by 10 bases, with 10 bases left in between. The germline gives CDR1 SGHNT, CDR2 YYREEE (reference sequence). This CDR3 has 12 amino acids. CDR3 nucleotide sequence: TGTGCCAGCAGCTTGGATGATGCCCGAGCTTTCTTT. Encoded protein: CASSLDDARAFF.

This clone was detected once. The J gene is TRBJ2-2, the V gene TRBV7-2; D may be TRBD2 (5 bases). V was cut by 1 base and J by 7 bases, with 10 bases left in between. The CDR3 spans 14 residues. The germline gives CDR1 SGHTA, CDR2 FQGNSA. The CDR3 loop is CASSLVRDGGELFF. CDR3 in DNA: TGTGCCAGCAGCTTAGTCCGGGATGGCGGGGAGCTGTTTTTT.

The rearrangement uses TRBV27 and TRBJ2-7, with D tentatively TRBD1 (5 bases). CDR1 is MNHEY, CDR2 SMNVEV, per germline (reference sequence). The CDR3 totals 14 residues. Trimming stripped 1 base from V and 2 bases from J, with 9 bases between. The CDR3 region is CASSLYPGTYEQYF. In DNA form, the CDR3 reads TGTGCCAGCAGTTTATATCCAGGGACCTACGAGCAGTACTTC.

This clone was counted only a few times. The chain is built from TRBV18 and TRBJ1-5; 8 nucleotides line up with TRBD1. After removal of 3 bases from V and 6 bases from J, the junction contained 1 base not matched to a gene. CDR1 and CDR2 (germline): KGHSH, LQKENI. The CDR3 runs to 13 residues. CDR3 coding DNA: TGTGCCAGCTCACCTGACAGGGGTCAGCCCCAGCATTTT. It translates to CASSPDRGQPQHF.

DNA for the CDR3: TGTGCCAGCAGTTTAGGGACTAGCGGTAACCCGCAGTACTTC. Amino acids: CASSLGTSGNPQYF. V gene TRBV6-6 combines with J gene TRBJ2-7; TRBD2 aligns across 11 bases. The CDR3 loop spans 14 amino acids. Germline values: CDR1 MNHNY, CDR2 SVGAGI (reference sequence). V shed 4 bases and J 9 bases; nucleotides not matched to a gene: 8.

This clone has a handful of counts. This chain joins TRBV7-9 and TRBJ1-6; tentative D call: TRBD1 (5 bases). This CDR3 has 12 residues. V shed 10 bases and J shed 8 bases, with 12 bases lying between them. Germline CDR1 is SEHNR and CDR2 is FQNEAQ (reference sequence). CDR3 sequence reads: CATPVGDSPLHF. DNA of the CDR3: TGTGCCACCCCGGTAGGGGATTCACCCCTCCACTTT.

This clone was observed a single time. The chain is built from TRBV14 and TRBJ1-2; D perhaps matches TRBD1 (5 bases). This CDR3 is 19 amino acids long. Germline-derived CDR1 and CDR2 are SGHDN and FVKESK. The ends were cut back, 1 base at V and 6 bases at J, with 27 bases in the middle. CDR3 sequence reads: CASSQAWSSRVRYTNGYTF. DNA for the CDR3: TGTGCCAGCAGCCAAGCTTGGTCATCCAGGGTCCGGTATACGAATGGCTACACCTTC. The full variable domain, its missing parts supplied by reference TRBV14 and TRBJ1-2, is EAGVTQFPSHSVIEKGQTVTLRCDPISGHDNLYWYRRVMGKEIKFLLHFVKESKQDESGMPNNRFLAERTGGTYSTLKVQPAELEDSGVYFCASSQAWSSRVRYTNGYTFGSGTRLTVV.